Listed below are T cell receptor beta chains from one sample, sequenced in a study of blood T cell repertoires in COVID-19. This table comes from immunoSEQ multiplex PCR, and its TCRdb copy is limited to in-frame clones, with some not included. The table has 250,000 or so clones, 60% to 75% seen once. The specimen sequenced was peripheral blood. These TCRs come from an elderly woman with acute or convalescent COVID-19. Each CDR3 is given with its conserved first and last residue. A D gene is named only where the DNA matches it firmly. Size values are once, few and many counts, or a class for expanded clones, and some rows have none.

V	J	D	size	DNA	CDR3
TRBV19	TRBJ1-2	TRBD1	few	TGTGCCAGTAGTATAGATCCGACAGGGCGAACTAACTATGGCTACACCTTC	CASSIDPTGRTNYGYTF
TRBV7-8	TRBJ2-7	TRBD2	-	TGTGCCAGCACCCGAGGCGGTAGCGGGGGGGCCTTCTACGAGCAGTACTTC	CASTRGGSGGAFYEQYF
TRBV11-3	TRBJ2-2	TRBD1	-	TGTGCCAGCAGCTACGGGACAGTCCCGAACACCGGGGAGCTGTTTTTT	CASSYGTVPNTGELFF
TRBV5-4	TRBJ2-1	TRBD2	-	TGTGCCAGCAGCCTGCCCGGGACTAGGATTTTCGAGCAGTTCTTC	CASSLPGTRIFEQFF
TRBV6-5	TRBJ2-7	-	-	TGTGCCAGCGGGGAGAGAGGCCCCTCCTACGAGCAGTACTTC	CASGERGPSYEQYF
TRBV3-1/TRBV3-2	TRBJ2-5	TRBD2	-	TGTGCCAGCAGCCAGGGACTAGTTGGAGAGACCCAGTACTTC	CASSQGLVGETQYF
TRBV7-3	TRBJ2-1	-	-	TGTGCCAGCAGCTTATTCCGGGGGGCGAGCAATGAGCAGTTCTTC	CASSLFRGASNEQFF
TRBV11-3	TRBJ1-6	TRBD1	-	TGTGCCAGCAGCGCCGGGACAGGGGTCGACTCCTATAATTCACCCCTCCACTTT	CASSAGTGVDSYNSPLHF
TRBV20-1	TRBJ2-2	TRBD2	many	TGCAGTGCTAGTCCTCCGGGAGGCACCGGGGAGCTGTTTTTT	CSASPPGGTGELFF
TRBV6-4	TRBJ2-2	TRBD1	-	TGTGCCAGCAGTAAAGGCGCCCGCGGGACAGGGGGCACCGGGGAGCTGTTTTTT	CASSKGARGTGGTGELFF
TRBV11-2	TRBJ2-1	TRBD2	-	TGTGCCAGCAGCTTATCCCGACTAGCGGGAGATAATGAGCAGTTCTTC	CASSLSRLAGDNEQFF
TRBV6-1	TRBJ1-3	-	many	TGTGCCAGCAGTGAATCTTTGACTGACGGAAACACCATATATTTT	CASSESLTDGNTIYF
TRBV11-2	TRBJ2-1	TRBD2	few	TGTGCCAGCAGCTTAGTTAGCGGGAGGGCCCAATACAATGAGCAGTTCTTC	CASSLVSGRAQYNEQFF
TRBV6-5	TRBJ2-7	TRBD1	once	TGTGCCACCCGCGGGACAGGGAGATCCGAGCAGTACTTC	CATRGTGRSEQYF
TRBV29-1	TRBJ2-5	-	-	TGCAGCGTTGATTACCCAGGCGAGACCCAGTACTTC	CSVDYPGETQYF
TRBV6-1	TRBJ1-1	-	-	TGTGCCAGCAGTGAGCCAGGGAGGGACACTGAAGCTTTCTTT	CASSEPGRDTEAFF
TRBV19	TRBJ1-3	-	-	TGTGCCAGTAGTATTGACAGGCGACAAGGAAACACCATATATTTT	CASSIDRRQGNTIYF
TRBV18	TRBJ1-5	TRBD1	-	TGTGCCAGCTCACCGCTACAGGGGGAAAATCAGCCCCAGCATTTT	CASSPLQGENQPQHF
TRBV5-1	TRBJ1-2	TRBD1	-	TGCGCCAGCAGCGAAACAGGGGGGAGAGCTGAAGGCTACACCTTC	CASSETGGRAEGYTF
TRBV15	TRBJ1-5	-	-	TGTGCCACCAGCAGAGATCGGGAGGGCGACAATCAGCCCCAGCATTTT	CATSRDREGDNQPQHF
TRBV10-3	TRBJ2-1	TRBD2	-	TGTGCCATCAATCTTAGCGGGAACGGGAATGAGCAGTTCTTC	CAINLSGNGNEQFF
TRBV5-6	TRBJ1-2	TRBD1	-	TGTGCCAGCAGCTGGGGACAGGAGAGCTATGGCTACACCTTC	CASSWGQESYGYTF
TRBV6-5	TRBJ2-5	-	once	TGTGCCAGCAGGACCACGGACTCAGAGACCCAGTACTTC	CASRTTDSETQYF
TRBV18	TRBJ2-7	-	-	TGTGCCAGCTCTCGTACGGGTAGCGCAACCTACGAGCAGTACTTC	CASSRTGSATYEQYF
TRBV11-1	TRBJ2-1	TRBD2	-	TGTGCCAGCAGCCCGTGGAGCGGGGGATCCTACAATGAGCAGTTCTTC	CASSPWSGGSYNEQFF
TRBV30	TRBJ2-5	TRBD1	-	TGTGCCTGGGCGGGACAGGGAGAGACCCAGTACTTC	CAWAGQGETQYF
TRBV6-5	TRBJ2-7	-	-	TGTGCCTCGTACAGAGTTCTCCACGAGCAGTACTTC	CASYRVLHEQYF
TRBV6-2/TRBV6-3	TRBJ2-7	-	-	TGTGCCAGCAGTTACTCGGTCGGGTACGAAGCCTACGAGCAGTACTTC	CASSYSVGYEAYEQYF
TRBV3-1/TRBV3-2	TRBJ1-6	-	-	TGTGCCAGCAGCCATAGGGGCTCTAATTCACCCCTCCACTTT	CASSHRGSNSPLHF
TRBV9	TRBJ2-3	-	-	TGTGCCAGCAGCGTACAACAGGCAGATACGCAGTATTTT	CASSVQQADTQYF
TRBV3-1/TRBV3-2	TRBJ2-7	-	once	TGTGCCAGCAGCCCAGGGGCAGGGAGGCAGTACTTC	CASSPGAGRQYF
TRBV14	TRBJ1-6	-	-	TGTGCCAGCAGCCCCAGGGGTTATAATTCACCCCTCCACTTT	CASSPRGYNSPLHF
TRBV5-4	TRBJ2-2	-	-	TGTGCCAGCAGCTTAAGCCTCGACAGTACGAACACCGGGGAGCTGTTTTTT	CASSLSLDSTNTGELFF
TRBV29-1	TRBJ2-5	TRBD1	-	TGCAGCGTGGGGGCGACAGGGGCAGGGGAGACCCAGTACTTC	CSVGATGAGETQYF
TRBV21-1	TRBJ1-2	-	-	TGTGCCAGCAGCAAGACAGGGGGCGCGGGAGGCTACACCTTC	CASSKTGGAGGYTF
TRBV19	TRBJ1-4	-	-	TGTGCCACCAATGAAGATCGCGTTAATGAAAAACTGTTTTTT	CATNEDRVNEKLFF
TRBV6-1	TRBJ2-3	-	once	TGTGCCAGCAGTGAATTGACAGCAGATACGCAGTATTTT	CASSELTADTQYF
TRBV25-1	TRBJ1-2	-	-	TGTGCCAGCAGTGAAGGGGGGGCAGGGTACTATGGCTACACCTTC	CASSEGGAGYYGYTF
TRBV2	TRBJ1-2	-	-	TGTGCCAGCAGGAAAGACAGTAACTATGGCTACACCTTC	CASRKDSNYGYTF
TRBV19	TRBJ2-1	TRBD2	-	TGTGCCAGTAGTCCGGGACTAGCGGGAGCGATGGAAACTCGCAATGAGCAGTTCTTC	CASSPGLAGAMETRNEQFF
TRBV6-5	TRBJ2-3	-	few	TGTGCCAGCAGGCCGAGCGGGAGCACAGATACGCAGTATTTT	CASRPSGSTDTQYF
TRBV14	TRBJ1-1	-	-	TGTGCCAGCAGCCAAGCGAGGGCCCCGAACACTGAAGCTTTCTTT	CASSQARAPNTEAFF
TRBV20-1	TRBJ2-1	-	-	TGCAGTGCTAAAATAAACAATGAGCAGTTCTTC	CSAKINNEQFF
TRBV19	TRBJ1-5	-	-	TGTGCCAGTAGTTACACCACAGGGAGCAATCAGCCCCAGCATTTT	CASSYTTGSNQPQHF
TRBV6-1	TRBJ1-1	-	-	TGTGCCAGCAGTGAACGACAGTACACTGAAGCTTTCTTT	CASSERQYTEAFF
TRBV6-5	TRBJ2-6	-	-	TGTGCCGGTAAGACAGACTCTGGGGCCAACGTCCTGACTTTC	CAGKTDSGANVLTF
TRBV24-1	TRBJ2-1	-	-	TGTGCCACCAGGAAACCCCGTTTGGTTCGCGATGAGCAGTTCTTC	CATRKPRLVRDEQFF
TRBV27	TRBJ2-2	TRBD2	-	TGTGCCAGCAGGTCTAGCGGGAGTGTTTCGGGGGAGCTGTTTTTT	CASRSSGSVSGELFF
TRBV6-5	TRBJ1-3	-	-	TGTGCCAGCAGTTTCCTCGGTGCCGGAAACACCATATATTTT	CASSFLGAGNTIYF
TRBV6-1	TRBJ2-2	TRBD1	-	TGTGCCAGCAGTGAAGACAGGGGTAACGCCGGGGAGCTGTTTTTT	CASSEDRGNAGELFF
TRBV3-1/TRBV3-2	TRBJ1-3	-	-	TGTGCCAGCACCCGCGGAGCTTGGTCTGGAAACACCATATATTTT	CASTRGAWSGNTIYF
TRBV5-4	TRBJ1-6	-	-	TGTGCCAGCAGCCAGGACAGAAATTCACCCCTCCACTTT	CASSQDRNSPLHF